This T cell receptor (beta chain) is from a study of blood T cell repertoires in COVID-19. Across the whole study: Sources were T cells, B-cell-depleted T cells, or PBMCs; the material itself was cDNA or gDNA.

This CDR3 has 14 amino acids. CDR1 LNHDA and CDR2 SQIVND come from the germline V gene (reference sequence). V was pared by 5 bases and J by 5 bases, with 16 bases between. This clone was picked up a small number of times. Under the authors' procedure: Amplification of reference gene primers provided the estimated nucleated cell counts. The repertoire was sequenced with immunoSEQ multiplex PCR; TCRdb's copy has only in-frame clones and lacks some. That table gives V, J and clone size, and the DNA gave D and trimming. This table holds some 270,000 clones, around 88% found once. The sequence derives from a man under 40 with acute or convalescent COVID-19. This sequence joins TRBV19 and TRBJ2-7, with D tentatively TRBD1 (6 bases). The sequencing sample was made of peripheral blood. CDR3 sequence (DNA): TGTGCCAGTAGTGGTCTCAGGGGACACGACGAGCAGTACTTC. It encodes CASSGLRGHDEQYF. Full variable domain (outside the CDR3, taken from reference TRBV19 and TRBJ2-7): DGGITQSPKYLFRKEGQNVTLSCEQNLNHDAMYWYRQDPGQGLRLIYYSQIVNDFQKGDIAEGYSVSREKKESFPLTVTSAQKNPTAFYLCASSGLRGHDEQYFGPGTRLTVT.